Each of the 5 T cell receptor beta chains below was sequenced from the same sample in a study of vaccination effects on CD4 cells after COVID-19. No antigens are known for them. Antigen-specific CD4+ T cells were expanded with viral peptide pools in the ViraFEST assay before sequencing. Following a 10-day culture, CD4+ T cells were purified. Documented for the person is a PCR-confirmed SARS-CoV-2 infection occurring between March and December 2020. Using immunoSEQ multiplex PCR, the repertoire was profiled, and TCRdb retains in-frame clones only, with some absent. The table records 70,000 or so clones, 60% to 75% of them present only once. The specimen was CD4+ T cells from PBMCs cultured with HIV peptides, collected before COVID-19 vaccination. As for subset: HIV-1 Nef peptide pool negative control/reference culture. Every receptor here comes from a human donor who had a prior SARS-CoV-2 infection.

The chain couples TRBV27 to TRBJ2-5; the D is unclear. Germline lookup yields CDR1 MNHEY and CDR2 SMNVEV (reference sequence). V dropped 2 bases and J dropped 5 bases, with 9 bases sitting between them. This CDR3 contains 13 residues. The CDR3 region has the DNA TGTGCCAGCAGTTTAAAGCGTACCGAGACCCAGTACTTC. Protein sequence: CASSLKRTETQYF.

The CDR3 nucleotides are TGTGCCAGCTCACCCATTCTAGGGGCCCAAGAGACCCAGTACTTC. This gives the protein CASSPILGAQETQYF. J is TRBJ2-5 and V is TRBV18; a weak D match, TRBD1 (5 bases). The V gene lost 3 bases and the J gene lost 1 base, with 12 bases spanning the gap. The germline CDR1 and CDR2 sequences are KGHSH and LQKENI. The CDR3 runs 15 residues. Looking up the rest from reference TRBV18 and TRBJ2-5 gives the full variable domain: NAGVMQNPRHLVRRRGQEARLRCSPMKGHSHVYWYRQLPEEGLKFMVYLQKENIIDESGMPKERFSAEFPKEGPSILRIQQVVRGDSAAYFCASSPILGAQETQYFGPGTRLLVL.

In this sample, this clone turned up a few times. The chain links TRBV6-1 to TRBJ1-5; 7 nucleotides agree with TRBD1. CDR3 size: 17 residues. With 3 bases clipped from V and 8 bases from J, the junction kept 16 bases outside the gene matches. Germline CDR1 is MNHNS and CDR2 is SASEGT. For the CDR3, the DNA is TGTGCCAGCAGTGATCTCCGGAGAGTGGGACAGAGTAAGCCCCAGCATTTT. As protein: CASSDLRRVGQSKPQHF.

The chain couples TRBV28 to TRBJ2-7, with D unclear. The ends were cut back, 6 bases at V and 1 base at J, with 16 bases in the middle. The CDR3 length is 15 residues. Per germline, CDR1 MDHEN and CDR2 SYDVKM. CDR3 region: CASSVGPSRSYEQYF. The DNA for the CDR3 is TGTGCCAGCAGCGTGGGTCCGTCTCGGTCCTACGAGCAGTACTTC. The variable domain in full, completed from reference TRBV28 and TRBJ2-7, reads DVKVTQSSRYLVKRTGEKVFLECVQDMDHENMFWYRQDPGLGLRLIYFSYDVKMKEKGDIPEGYSVSREKKERFSLILESASTNQTSMYLCASSVGPSRSYEQYFGPGTRLTVT.

The V and J genes are TRBV5-6 and TRBJ2-1; 7 positions agree with TRBD1. The CDR3 is made up of 15 amino acids. Germline V CDR1 and CDR2: SGHDT, YYEEEE. J gave up 6 bases and V 4 bases, and 10 bases lay outside the gene matches. The CDR3 region is CASSIGPGGTNEQFF. As DNA, the CDR3 is TGTGCCAGCAGCATAGGACCAGGGGGTACCAATGAGCAGTTCTTC.